This T cell receptor (beta chain) was found in a study of PD-1 blockade in classical Hodgkin lymphoma. Study-wide findings and caveats: The drivers behind the repertoire differences, possibly disease activity or prior therapy, remain undefined.

Concerning this clone itself: The antigen remains unidentified.

Profiling relied on immunoSEQ multiplex PCR, and the TCRdb table lists in-frame clones only, not all of them. The sample has 20,000 to 25,000 clones, around four fifths seen once. This CDR3 contains 14 residues. V lost 3 bases, J lost 5 bases, and 6 bases stayed unmatched. The germline V gene has CDR1 SQVTM and CDR2 ANQGSEA. Each and every patient relapsed after autologous stem cell transplantation, and patients got differing brentuximab vedotin exposure. This clonotype was obtained from a human donor with classical Hodgkin lymphoma. The sequencing used peripheral blood mononuclear cells (PBMCs), collected before the second cycle of nivolumab. The chain is built from TRBV29-1 and TRBJ2-3; 9 nucleotides match TRBD1. CDR3 bases: TGCAGCGTTGATATTAGGACAGGGGAAGATACGCAGTATTTT. Translating gives CSVDIRTGEDTQYF.